The 14 T cell receptor beta chains below were found in one sample sequenced in a study of CD8+ T cells in alopecia areata (dated by TCRdb to 2017 to 2018). The library relied on the immunoSEQ multiplex PCR assay. To provide template for TCR sequencing, every sample had RNA extracted and reverse transcribed into cDNA. TCRdb carries this immuneACCESS record with in-frame sequences only. Its versions omit some clonotypes, under half of them owing to an unresolved V gene in the studies checked, with the rest unexplained. This sample lists under 350,000 clones; roughly 60% were detected once. Around 1.7% of the sample is taken by the ten largest. The label giving this sample's time point can be read as: about 25 weeks on oral tofacitinib. What the treatment or condition label conveys for this sample: oral pan-JAK inhibitor, 5-10 mg twice daily. The sample in question was CD4+ T cells sorted from blood, obtained at week 24, from a patient treated with tofacitinib. The source is a human donor with alopecia areata.

The chain recombines TRBV9 with TRBJ2-2; unclear D gene. The CDR3 is 12 residues long. The V gene's germline CDR1 is SGDLS and CDR2 YYNGEE. Trimming took 3 bases from V and 8 from J, leaving 8 bases between them. CDR3: CASSAAIGELFF. CDR3 DNA: TGTGCCAGCAGCGCCGCCATAGGGGAGCTGTTTTTT. Using reference TRBV9 and TRBJ2-2 for the parts outside the CDR3, the full variable domain is DSGVTQTPKHLITATGQRVTLRCSPRSGDLSVYWYQQSLDQGLQFLIQYYNGEERAKGNILERFSAQQFPDLHSELNLSSLELGDSALYFCASSAAIGELFFGEGSRLTVL.

Only a few counts were recorded for this clone. The CDR3 region is CASSSLRGPAKGANVLTF. For the CDR3, the DNA is TGTGCCAGCAGCTCACTCAGGGGGCCTGCTAAGGGGGCCAACGTCCTGACTTTC. The chain combines TRBV7-9 with TRBJ2-6, with 8 nucleotides matching TRBD1. With V trimmed by 4 bases and J by 4 bases, 12 bases remained unmatched. The CDR3 length is 18 residues. CDR1 is SEHNR and CDR2 is FQNEAQ in the germline V gene (reference sequence).

The V gene is TRBV6-5, the J gene TRBJ1-1, with TRBD1 matching 8 bases. The germline V gene has CDR1 MNHEY and CDR2 SVGAGI. J lost 3 bases, V lost 2 bases, and 8 bases had no gene match. The CDR3 extends over 16 amino acids. CDR3 sequence (DNA): TGTGCCAGCAGTTACGAAGGACAGGGACGGGACACTGAAGCTTTCTTT. The encoded protein is CASSYEGQGRDTEAFF.

The V and J genes are TRBV30 and TRBJ2-7, with D perhaps TRBD1 or TRBD2 (7 bases each). The germline V gene encodes CDR1 GTSNPN and CDR2 SVGIG (reference sequence). V was shortened by 3 bases and J by 0 bases, with 15 bases between the two germline ends. This CDR3 is built from 15 residues. The CDR3 protein is CAWSFARGGSYEQYF. CDR3 DNA: TGTGCCTGGAGCTTCGCCAGGGGGGGCTCCTACGAGCAGTACTTC.

This sequence joins TRBV2 and TRBJ2-6, with a tentative D call TRBD1 (5 bases). The germline V and J ends were trimmed by 4 bases and 0 bases, with 10 bases remaining between them. Looked up from germline, CDR1 is SNHLY and CDR2 is FYNNEI. CDR3 length: 16 amino acids. The CDR3 DNA reads as TGTGCCAGCAGTGCCACAGGCCGCTCTGGGGCCAACGTCCTGACTTTC. Its translation is CASSATGRSGANVLTF.

This clone is a singleton in its sample. The rearrangement links TRBV2 to TRBJ2-3, with a possible D match to TRBD2 (6 bases). Germline loops: CDR1 SNHLY, CDR2 FYNNEI. The CDR3 sequence is 13 residues long. V lost 4 bases to trimming and J lost 5 bases, with 10 bases between them. The CDR3 region is CASSGAGKDTQYF. The DNA of the CDR3 is TGTGCCAGCAGTGGGGCGGGGAAAGATACGCAGTATTTT.

The gene calls are TRBV27 and TRBJ2-1, with D perhaps given as TRBD1 or TRBD2 (5 bases each). V was shortened by 2 bases and J by 6 bases, with 8 bases between the two germline ends. CDR1 is MNHEY and CDR2 is SMNVEV in the germline V gene (reference sequence). The CDR3 has 13 residues. The CDR3 loop reads CASSLRGRNEQFF. The CDR3 nucleotides read TGTGCCAGCAGTTTACGGGGACGCAATGAGCAGTTCTTC.

The gene calls are TRBV4-2 and TRBJ2-5; unclear D gene. Trimming removed 4 bases from V and 5 bases from J, with 8 bases in between. CDR1 and CDR2 from the germline V gene are LGHNA and YNFKEQ. The CDR3 sequence is 12 residues long. The CDR3 DNA sequence: TGTGCCAGCAGCCCGAGGAGCGAGACCCAGTACTTC. Translating gives CASSPRSETQYF.

The V and J genes are TRBV18 and TRBJ2-7; D may be TRBD2 (5 bases). The germline V gene encodes CDR1 KGHSH and CDR2 LQKENI. This CDR3 comprises 13 residues. Deletions cut 6 bases from V and 4 bases from J, with 13 bases between. In DNA form, the CDR3 reads TGTGCCAGCTCCCCCGCCCCGGGATACGAGCAGTACTTC. It encodes CASSPAPGYEQYF.

This sequence joins TRBV6-5 and TRBJ2-7; 9 positions match TRBD2. The CDR3 consists of 16 residues. From germline, CDR1 is MNHEY and CDR2 SVGAGI. Trimming cost V 0 bases and J 5 bases; bases outside gene matches: 8. CDR3 region: CASSYSTPAGGHEQYF. DNA for the CDR3: TGTGCCAGCAGTTACTCGACGCCAGCGGGGGGCCACGAGCAGTACTTC.

This chain connects TRBV30 to TRBJ1-6; TRBD1 aligns across 11 bases. CDR1 is GTSNPN and CDR2 is SVGIG in the germline V gene (reference sequence). CDR3 length equals 15 residues. The trim removed 0 bases at V and 12 bases at J, leaving 7 bases unmatched. The CDR3 DNA sequence: TGTGCCTGGAGTGTTCCGGGACAGGGGGTCGGACCCCTCCACTTT. As protein: CAWSVPGQGVGPLHF.

The genes are TRBV7-9 and TRBJ1-6; no clear D. The V and J ends lost 5 bases and 7 bases respectively, with 6 bases between them. The CDR3 extends over 12 amino acids. Germline loops: CDR1 SEHNR, CDR2 FQNEAQ (reference sequence). CDR3 residues: CASSQPNSPLHF. In DNA, the CDR3 is TGTGCCAGCAGCCAACCGAATTCACCCCTCCACTTT.

This clone was seen once. The V and J genes are TRBV7-9 and TRBJ1-6, with 9 bases aligning to TRBD1. The CDR3 spans 14 residues. In germline, CDR1 is SEHNR, CDR2 FQNEAQ (reference sequence). The trim removed 1 base at V and 11 bases at J, leaving 3 bases unmatched. CDR3 nucleotide sequence: TGTGCCAGCAGCTTAGGGGGACAGGGTGCACCCCTCCACTTT. Amino acid sequence: CASSLGGQGAPLHF.

The gene calls are TRBV6-1 and TRBJ2-7; the D call may be TRBD1 or TRBD2 (5 bases each). Germline lookup yields CDR1 MNHNS and CDR2 SASEGT. The length of the CDR3 is 13 residues. V shed 10 bases and J shed 3 bases, with 16 bases lying between them. DNA of the CDR3: TGTGCCACTAGGGACCGCGGGCACTACGAGCAGTACTTC. Translating gives CATRDRGHYEQYF.